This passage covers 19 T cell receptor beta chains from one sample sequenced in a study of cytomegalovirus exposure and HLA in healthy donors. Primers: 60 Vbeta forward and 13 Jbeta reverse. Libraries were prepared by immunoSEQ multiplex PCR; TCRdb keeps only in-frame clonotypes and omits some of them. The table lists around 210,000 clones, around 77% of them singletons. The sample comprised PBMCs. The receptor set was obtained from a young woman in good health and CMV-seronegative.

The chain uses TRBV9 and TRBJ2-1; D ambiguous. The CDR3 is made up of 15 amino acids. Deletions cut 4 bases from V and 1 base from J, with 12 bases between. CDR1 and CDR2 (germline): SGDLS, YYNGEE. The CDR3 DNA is TGTGCCAGCAGCCCCCTTTCCGGTTCCTACAATGAGCAGTTCTTC. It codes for CASSPLSGSYNEQFF.

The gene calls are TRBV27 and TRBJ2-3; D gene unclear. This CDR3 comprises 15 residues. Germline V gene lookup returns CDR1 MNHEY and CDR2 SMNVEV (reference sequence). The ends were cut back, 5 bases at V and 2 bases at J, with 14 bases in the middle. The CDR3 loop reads CASSMKTATTDTQYF. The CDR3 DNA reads TGTGCCAGCAGTATGAAGACTGCTACCACAGATACGCAGTATTTT.

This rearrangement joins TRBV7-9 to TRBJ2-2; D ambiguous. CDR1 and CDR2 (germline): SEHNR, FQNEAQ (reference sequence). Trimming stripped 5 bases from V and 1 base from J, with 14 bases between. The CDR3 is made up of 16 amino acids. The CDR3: CASSPRGAQNTGELFF. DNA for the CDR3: TGTGCCAGCAGCCCCCGAGGTGCGCAGAACACCGGGGAGCTGTTTTTT.

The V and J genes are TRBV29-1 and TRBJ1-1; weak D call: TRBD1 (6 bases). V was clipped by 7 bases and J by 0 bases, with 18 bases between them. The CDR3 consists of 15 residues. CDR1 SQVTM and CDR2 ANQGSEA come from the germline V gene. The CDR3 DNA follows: TGCAGCGCCTCATACGGACAGAATTTGAACACTGAAGCTTTCTTT. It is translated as CSASYGQNLNTEAFF.

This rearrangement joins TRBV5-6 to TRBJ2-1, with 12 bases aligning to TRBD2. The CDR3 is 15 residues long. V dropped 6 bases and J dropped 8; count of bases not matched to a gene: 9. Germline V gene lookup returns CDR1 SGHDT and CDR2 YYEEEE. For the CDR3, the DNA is TGTGCCAGCACCCCTCTAGCGGGGGGGCCGGATGAGCAGTTCTTC. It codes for CASTPLAGGPDEQFF.

CDR3 in amino acids: CASSFVAGGTNEKLFF. The CDR3 DNA follows: TGCGCCAGCAGCTTCGTAGCCGGTGGAACTAATGAAAAACTGTTTTTT. The V call is TRBV5-1, the J call TRBJ1-4; D is unresolved. This CDR3 has 16 amino acids. CDR1 is SGHRS and CDR2 is YFSETQ in the germline V gene. The V end was cut by 2 bases, the J end by 1 base, with 12 bases between.

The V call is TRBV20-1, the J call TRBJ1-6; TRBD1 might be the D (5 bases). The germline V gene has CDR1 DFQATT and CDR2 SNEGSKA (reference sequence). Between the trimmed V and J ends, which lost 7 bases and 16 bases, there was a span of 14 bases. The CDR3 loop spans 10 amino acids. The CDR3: CSVSGGRLHF. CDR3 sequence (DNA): TGCAGTGTTTCGGGGGGACGTCTCCACTTT.

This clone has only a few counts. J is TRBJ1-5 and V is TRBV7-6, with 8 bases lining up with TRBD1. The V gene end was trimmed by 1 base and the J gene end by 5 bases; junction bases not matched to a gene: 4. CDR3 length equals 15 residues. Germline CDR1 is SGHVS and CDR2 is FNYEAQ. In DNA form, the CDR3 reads TGTGCCAGCAGCTTAGAGCAGGGGGCAGATCAGCCCCAGCATTTT. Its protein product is CASSLEQGADQPQHF.

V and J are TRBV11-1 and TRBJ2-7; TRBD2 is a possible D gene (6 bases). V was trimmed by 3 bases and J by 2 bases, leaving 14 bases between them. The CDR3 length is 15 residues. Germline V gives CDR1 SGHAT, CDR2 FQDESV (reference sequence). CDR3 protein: CASSFSLGGPYEQYF. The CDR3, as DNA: TGTGCCAGCAGCTTCTCTCTGGGGGGTCCCTACGAGCAGTACTTC.

The chain's CDR3 is CASSPSERGTEAFF. CDR3 coding DNA: TGTGCCAGCAGCCCCTCAGAACGGGGCACTGAAGCTTTCTTT. The chain combines TRBV27 with TRBJ1-1; D is undetermined. Germline CDR1 and CDR2: MNHEY and SMNVEV (reference sequence). CDR3 length: 14 amino acids. The V end was cut by 6 bases, the J end by 4 bases, with 15 bases between.

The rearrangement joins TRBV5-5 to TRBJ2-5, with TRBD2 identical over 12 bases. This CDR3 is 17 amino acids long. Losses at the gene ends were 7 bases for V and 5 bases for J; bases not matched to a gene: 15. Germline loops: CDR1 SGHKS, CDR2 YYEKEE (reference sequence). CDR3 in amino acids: CASSTSSGRAGGETQYF. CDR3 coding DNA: TGTGCCAGCTCAACCTCTAGCGGGAGGGCCGGGGGGGAGACCCAGTACTTC.

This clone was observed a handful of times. CDR3 nucleotides: TGTGCCAGCAGTGACGCGGTGGACACCGGGGAGCTGTTTTTT. Protein sequence: CASSDAVDTGELFF. The chain carries TRBV6-4 and TRBJ2-2; D gene uncertain. V lost 2 bases, J lost 3 bases, and 7 bases lay in between. CDR3 length: 14 amino acids. CDR1 MRHNA and CDR2 SNTAGT come from the germline V gene.

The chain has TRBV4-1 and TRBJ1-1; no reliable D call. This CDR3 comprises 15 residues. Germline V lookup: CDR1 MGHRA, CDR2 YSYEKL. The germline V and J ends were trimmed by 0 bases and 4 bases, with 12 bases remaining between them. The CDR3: CASSQDVGGVTEAFF. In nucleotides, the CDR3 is TGCGCCAGCAGCCAAGATGTCGGAGGAGTCACTGAAGCTTTCTTT.

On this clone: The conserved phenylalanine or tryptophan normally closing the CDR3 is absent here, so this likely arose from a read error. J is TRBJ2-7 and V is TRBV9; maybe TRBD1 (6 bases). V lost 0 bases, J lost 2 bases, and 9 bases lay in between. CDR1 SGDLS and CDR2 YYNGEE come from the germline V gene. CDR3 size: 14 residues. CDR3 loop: CASSVVPGAYEQYL. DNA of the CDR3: TGTGCCAGCAGCGTAGTCCCAGGGGCCTACGAGCAGTACCTC.

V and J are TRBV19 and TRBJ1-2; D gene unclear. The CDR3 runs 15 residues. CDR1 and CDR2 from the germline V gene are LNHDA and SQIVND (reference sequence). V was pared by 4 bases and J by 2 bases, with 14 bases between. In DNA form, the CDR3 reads TGTGCCAGTAGTACTCTCGCCGGGGAAAACTATGGCTACACCTTC. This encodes CASSTLAGENYGYTF.

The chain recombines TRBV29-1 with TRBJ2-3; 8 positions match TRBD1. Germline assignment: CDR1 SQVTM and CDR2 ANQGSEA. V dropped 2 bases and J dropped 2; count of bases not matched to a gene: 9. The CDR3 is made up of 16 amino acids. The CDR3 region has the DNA TGCAGCGTTGAATTAGGACAGGGAGGTAACACAGATACGCAGTATTTT. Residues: CSVELGQGGNTDTQYF.

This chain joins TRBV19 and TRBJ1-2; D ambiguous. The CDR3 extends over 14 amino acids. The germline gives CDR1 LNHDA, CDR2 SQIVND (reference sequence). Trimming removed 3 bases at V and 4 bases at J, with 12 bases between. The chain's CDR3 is CASSIYGEGYGYTF. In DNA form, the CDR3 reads TGTGCCAGTAGTATTTATGGAGAAGGCTATGGCTACACCTTC. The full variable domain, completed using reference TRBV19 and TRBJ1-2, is DGGITQSPKYLFRKEGQNVTLSCEQNLNHDAMYWYRQDPGQGLRLIYYSQIVNDFQKGDIAEGYSVSREKKESFPLTVTSAQKNPTAFYLCASSIYGEGYGYTFGSGTRLTVV.

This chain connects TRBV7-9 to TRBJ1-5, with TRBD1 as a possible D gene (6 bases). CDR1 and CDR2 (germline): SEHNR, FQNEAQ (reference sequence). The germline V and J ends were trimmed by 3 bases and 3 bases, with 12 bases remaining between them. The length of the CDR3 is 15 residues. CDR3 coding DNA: TGTGCCAGCAGCTTGTTCGACAGGTCCAATCAGCCCCAGCATTTT. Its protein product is CASSLFDRSNQPQHF.

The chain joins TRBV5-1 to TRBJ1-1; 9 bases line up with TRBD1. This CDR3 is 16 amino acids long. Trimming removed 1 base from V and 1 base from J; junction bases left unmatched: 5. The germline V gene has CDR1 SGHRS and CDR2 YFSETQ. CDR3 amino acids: CASSLYLGQGNTEAFF. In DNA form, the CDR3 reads TGCGCCAGCAGCTTGTACCTGGGACAGGGGAACACTGAAGCTTTCTTT. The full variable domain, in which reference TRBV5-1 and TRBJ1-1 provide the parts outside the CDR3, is KAGVTQTPRYLIKTRGQQVTLSCSPISGHRSVSWYQQTPGQGLQFLFEYFSETQRNKGNFPGRFSGRQFSNSRSEMNVSTLELGDSALYLCASSLYLGQGNTEAFFGQGTRLTVV.